These 9 T cell receptor beta chains share one sample of origin, sequenced in a study of T cells in Graves' hyperthyroidism and ophthalmopathy. Amplified regions were TCR beta CDR3 sequences from RNA transcripts. The HTBI primer set was used in a first-round RT-PCR of the TCR CDR3. TCRdb fed the multiplex PCR reads into MiXCR, producing one record per CDR3 protein. The sample contains 340,000 or so distinct CDR3 sequences, roughly 21% of which appear only once. The specimen sequenced was blood. Every receptor here comes from a woman aged 45-65 years with Graves' hyperthyroidism.

J is TRBJ1-5 and V is TRBV4-1; 9 positions match TRBD1. The CDR3 runs 19 residues. The germline V gene has CDR1 MGHRA and CDR2 YSYEKL. The ends lost 0 bases at V and 0 bases at J; junction bases unmatched: 9. The CDR3 DNA sequence: TGCGCCAGCAGCCAAGACCGCCGGGACAGGGAACATAGCAATCAGCCCCAGCATTTT. Amino acids: CASSQDRRDREHSNQPQHF.

The chain combines TRBV3-1 with TRBJ1-5; D perhaps matches TRBD1 (5 bases). This CDR3 has 14 residues. Trimming removed 2 bases from V and 1 base from J, with 6 bases in between. Germline V gene sequence: CDR1 LGHDT, CDR2 YNNKEL (reference sequence). The CDR3 is CASSQRGSNQPQHF. The DNA of the CDR3 is TGTGCCAGCAGCCAAAGGGGAAGCAATCAGCCCCAGCATTTT.

V is TRBV12-3 or TRBV12-4 and J is TRBJ2-2; D might be TRBD1 (6 bases). The CDR3 consists of 15 residues. Trimming cost V 2 bases and J 6 bases, with 13 bases left between them. The CDR3 nucleotides read TGTGCCAGCAGTTTAAAGGCAGGGGCGGCCGGGGAGCTGTTTTTT. This encodes CASSLKAGAAGELFF.

Ten or more counts support this clonotype. The chain carries TRBV28 and TRBJ2-7; D ambiguous. Trimming took off 5 bases at V and 0 bases at J, with 5 bases between the two ends. The germline V gene encodes CDR1 MDHEN and CDR2 SYDVKM. The CDR3 is 12 amino acids. In DNA form, the CDR3 reads TGTGCCAGCAGTCCCTACTCCTACGAGCAGTACTTC. It translates to CASSPYSYEQYF.

This clonotype was counted ten times or more. The chain recombines TRBV28 with TRBJ2-1; D perhaps matches TRBD2 (5 bases). V was shortened by 4 bases and J by 5 bases, with 18 bases between the two germline ends. Looked up from germline, CDR1 is MDHEN and CDR2 is SYDVKM. This CDR3 region has 16 residues. The CDR3 DNA reads TGTGCCAGCAGTTCAAGCGAGGGTCGCTATCACAATGAGCAGTTCTTC. Translating gives CASSSSEGRYHNEQFF.

The chain combines TRBV3-1 with TRBJ2-5; D is unclear. Trimming cost V 3 bases and J 1 base, with 9 bases left between them. This CDR3 comprises 14 residues. Germline V gene data show CDR1 as LGHDT and CDR2 as YNNKEL (reference sequence). The CDR3 sequence is CASSQPAGQETQYF. The CDR3 DNA follows: TGTGCCAGCAGCCAGCCAGCCGGCCAAGAGACCCAGTACTTC.

This clonotype was recorded many times. This chain joins TRBV6-1 and TRBJ2-3; 15 nucleotides agree with TRBD2. This CDR3 has 18 residues. Per the germline V gene, CDR1 is MNHNS and CDR2 is SASEGT. V dropped 6 bases and J dropped 4; count of bases not matched to a gene: 11. The CDR3 DNA follows: TGTGCCAGCAGGGGACTAGCGGGGGGAAGAATCGGCGCAGATACGCAGTATTTT. It is translated as CASRGLAGGRIGADTQYF.

The V call is TRBV5-5, the J call TRBJ2-5; D may be TRBD1 (7 bases). Germline V gene data show CDR1 as SGHKS and CDR2 as YYEKEE (reference sequence). Trimming stripped 7 bases from V and 5 bases from J, with 15 bases between. The CDR3 totals 13 residues. CDR3 sequence: CASPRGAGETQYF. DNA of the CDR3: TGTGCCAGCCCCAGGGGGGCAGGGGAGACCCAGTACTTC.

This clonotype was counted a few times. This chain joins TRBV9 and TRBJ2-2, with unresolved D. The CDR3 totals 16 residues. V was cut by 1 base and J by 6 bases, with 16 bases left in between. In germline, CDR1 is SGDLS, CDR2 YYNGEE. The CDR3 loop reads CASSVMTQPGAGELFF. The CDR3, as DNA: TGTGCCAGCAGCGTAATGACTCAACCCGGCGCCGGGGAGCTGTTTTTT.